This T cell receptor (beta chain) was identified in a study of blood T cell repertoires in COVID-19. Study-wide context: Spain, Italy and the United States supplied samples that represented acute and convalescent COVID-19. PBMCs, B-cell-depleted T cells, or T cells were the source of the cDNA or gDNA that made up the material.

The germline CDR1 and CDR2 sequences are SNHLY and FYNNEI. This CDR3 has 14 residues. Trimming pared 3 bases from V and 4 bases from J, leaving 12 bases between. In the authors' workflow: Estimated nucleated cell counts came from reference gene primer amplification. Libraries were prepared by immunoSEQ multiplex PCR; TCRdb keeps only in-frame clonotypes and omits some of them. The D gene and trimming were derived from the DNA, and the V and J assignments and clone size from that table. The sample lists roughly 180,000 clones, roughly 86% occurring once. The chain uses TRBV2 and TRBJ2-5, with D perhaps matching TRBD1 (5 bases). Sequencing was done on a sample of peripheral blood. The sequence derives from a woman aged 25 to 39 with active or convalescent COVID-19. CDR3 sequence (DNA): TGTGCCAGCAGTGACAGGGCCAGTTTAGAGACCCAGTACTTC. Translating it yields CASSDRASLETQYF. Complete variable domain (other parts from reference TRBV2 and TRBJ2-5): EPEVTQTPSHQVTQMGQEVILRCVPISNHLYFYWYRQILGQKVEFLVSFYNNEISEKSEIFDDQFSVERPDGSNFTLKIRSTKLEDSAMYFCASSDRASLETQYFGPGTRLLVL.